These T cell receptor beta chains were read from a single sample in a study of radiotherapy plus CTLA-4 blockade in lung cancer. Libraries were prepared by immunoSEQ multiplex PCR; TCRdb keeps only in-frame clonotypes and omits some of them. The table includes roughly 100,000 clones, 80% to 85% detected once. The sample consisted of peripheral blood, taken from a patient treated with radiotherapy plus ipilimumab. These receptors were obtained from a human donor with non-small cell lung cancer that progressed on radiotherapy plus ipilimumab. Both conserved end residues are part of each CDR3. Each record gives: clone size, D gene, V gene, CDR3 length, J gene, CDR3 DNA, CDR3 protein. The D gene is left open where the match is weak. A clone size is listed for some rows: how often the clone was seen (once, few, many), or a class if it is expanded.

NA,TRBD1,TRBV2,15,TRBJ1-1,TGTGCCAGCAGTGTCTTGGACAGGGGGAACACTGAAGCTTTCTTT,CASSVLDRGNTEAFF
NA,TRBD2,TRBV7-9,17,TRBJ2-2,TGTGCCAGCAGCTTAGTTAATTTAGCGGGAGACCCCGGGGAGCTGTTTTTT,CASSLVNLAGDPGELFF
NA,NA,TRBV5-4,15,TRBJ2-1,TGTGCCAGCAGCGGGTCCGGACAGTACCACAATGAGCAGTTCTTC,CASSGSGQYHNEQFF
NA,TRBD2,TRBV27,19,TRBJ2-1,TGTGCCAGCTTTTACAAACCGGGACTAGCTTTGAGCTCCTACAATGAGCAGTTCTTC,CASFYKPGLALSSYNEQFF
NA,TRBD1,TRBV27,16,TRBJ1-2,TGTGCCAGCAGCCTAAAGGGGACAGGTCTCTCGAATGGCTACACCTTC,CASSLKGTGLSNGYTF
NA,NA,TRBV19,15,TRBJ2-5,TGTGCCAGTAGTATAGGCGGGGTGAGCCAAGAGACCCAGTACTTC,CASSIGGVSQETQYF
NA,NA,TRBV4-1,14,TRBJ2-3,TGCGCCAGCAGCCGAGGTGGGGGAACAGATACGCAGTATTTT,CASSRGGGTDTQYF
NA,NA,TRBV28,17,TRBJ2-7,TGTGCCAGCACCTTGGGACAGGGGATTAGCGGGAGGCACGAGCAGTACTTC,CASTLGQGISGRHEQYF
NA,NA,TRBV25-1,12,TRBJ2-5,TGTGCCAGCAGTCTAACGGAAGAGACCCAGTACTTC,CASSLTEETQYF
NA,NA,TRBV2,10,TRBJ1-2,TGTGCCAGCAAAGGGGATGGCTACACCTTC,CASKGDGYTF
once,NA,TRBV19,15,TRBJ1-1,TGTGCCAGTAGTATAAATACAGGACTAAACACTGAAGCTTTCTTT,CASSINTGLNTEAFF
NA,NA,TRBV25-1,14,TRBJ2-2,TGTGCCAGACGCGCGTGTCCTCACCCCGGGGAGCTGTTTTTT,CARRACPHPGELFF
few,NA,TRBV4-1,14,TRBJ1-4,TGCGCCAGCAGCCAAGCATACAGCAATGAAAAACTGTTTTTT,CASSQAYSNEKLFF
NA,TRBD2,TRBV7-3,15,TRBJ2-1,TGTGCCAGCAGCCTACTAGCGGGAGGGCATAATGAGCAGTTCTTC,CASSLLAGGHNEQFF
once,TRBD2,TRBV9,17,TRBJ2-5,TGTGCCAGCAGCGAGGGGCGACTAGCGGAAACCCAAGAGACCCAGTACTTC,CASSEGRLAETQETQYF
NA,TRBD2,TRBV5-8,19,TRBJ2-3,TGTGCCAGCAGCCCGGGCTCTAGCGGAGCCTTAGTGAGCACAGATACGCAGTATTTT,CASSPGSSGALVSTDTQYF
NA,TRBD1,TRBV5-6,15,TRBJ1-1,TGTGCCAGCAGCTTGGTGGACAGGGCGGGCACTGAAGCTTTCTTT,CASSLVDRAGTEAFF
NA,NA,TRBV27,13,TRBJ2-7,TGTGCCAGCAGTTTGACGGGGTCCTACGAGCAGTACTTC,CASSLTGSYEQYF
NA,NA,TRBV14,15,TRBJ2-6,TGTGCCAGCAGCCAGACCCATCTTGGGGCCAACGTCCTGACTTTC,CASSQTHLGANVLTF
NA,TRBD1,TRBV4-2,14,TRBJ1-1,TGTGCCAGCAGCCAAGCAGGGGGGGCCACTGAAGCTTTCTTT,CASSQAGGATEAFF
NA,TRBD2,TRBV29-1,14,TRBJ2-1,TGCAGCGTTGAGGGTAGCGGGGCCTACAATGAGCAGTTCTTC,CSVEGSGAYNEQFF
NA,NA,TRBV6-6,16,TRBJ1-5,TGTGCCAGCAGACGCCGGGACGGGAGGCGCAATCAGCCCCAGCATTTT,CASRRRDGRRNQPQHF
NA,NA,TRBV7-2,11,TRBJ2-3,TGTGCCAGCAGCTTAGGAATAAGGCAGTATTTT,CASSLGIRQYF
NA,TRBD1,TRBV18,14,TRBJ2-5,TGTGCCAGCTCGCCCGGGACAGGGGAGGGGACCCAGTACTTC,CASSPGTGEGTQYF
NA,TRBD1,TRBV6-1,13,TRBJ1-4,TGTGCCATCAACCGGGACAGTGAAGAAAAACTGTTTTTT,CAINRDSEEKLFF
NA,NA,TRBV2,17,TRBJ2-1,TGTGCCAGCAGTGTTCGTCTTAGCCAAAGCTCCTACAATGAGCAGTTCTTC,CASSVRLSQSSYNEQFF
NA,NA,TRBV6-6,15,TRBJ2-6,TGTGCCAGCAGCCGCGGAGATATTGGGGCCAACGTCCTGACTTTC,CASSRGDIGANVLTF